This note documents a single TCR beta chain sequence. This sample was included in a study of human T cells and chemical hapten exposure. Study-wide background: All through the approximately 24-week study, the scalp of each patient received diphenylcyclopropenone doses weekly.

Using its own MiXCR run on the RACE reads, TCRdb lists one record per CDR3 protein. The sample lists about 180,000 distinct CDR3 sequences, 25% to 35% occurring once. Time point given: pre-sensitization, week 0. Treatment specified: therapeutic diphenylcyclopropenone sensitization with weekly scalp DPC. The V gene lost 6 bases and the J gene lost 2 bases, with 10 bases spanning the gap. This CDR3 has 13 residues. Germline CDR1 MDHEN, CDR2 SYDVKM. The chain has TRBV28 and TRBJ2-5, with D unresolved. The sample in question was whole blood, obtained in connection with sensitization to the hapten diphenylcyclopropenone (DPC). The TCR originated in a woman in her 30s with alopecia areata. Some clones in this sample may be carry-over from other donors' samples. The chain's CDR3 is CASSPPSQETQYF. CDR3 coding DNA: TGTGCCAGCAGCCCACCATCACAAGAGACCCAGTACTTC.